This T cell receptor beta chain comes out of a study of response to subunit inactivated influenza vaccine. Study-level results: The authors offered the suggestion that each seasonal influenza vaccination recruits few new T cells.

TCRdb redid the calling of the RT-PCR reads with MiXCR, one entry per CDR3 protein. The data show about 610,000 distinct CDR3 sequences, around 13% seen once. In the case of this clonotype: No antigen is known for it.

The ends were cut back, 7 bases at V and 4 bases at J, with 16 bases in the middle. In germline, CDR1 is SQVTM, CDR2 ANQGSEA. The CDR3 consists of 14 residues. The receptor's source is a man over 45 who received an inactivated influenza vaccine. The rearrangement uses TRBV29-1 and TRBJ2-2; tentatively, D is TRBD2 (6 bases). The sample in question was PBMCs from blood, obtained about 13 days after vaccination. The CDR3 coding sequence is TGCAGCGCCTGGGGCCGGGGGAGCACCGGGGAGCTGTTTTTT. Amino acids: CSAWGRGSTGELFF.